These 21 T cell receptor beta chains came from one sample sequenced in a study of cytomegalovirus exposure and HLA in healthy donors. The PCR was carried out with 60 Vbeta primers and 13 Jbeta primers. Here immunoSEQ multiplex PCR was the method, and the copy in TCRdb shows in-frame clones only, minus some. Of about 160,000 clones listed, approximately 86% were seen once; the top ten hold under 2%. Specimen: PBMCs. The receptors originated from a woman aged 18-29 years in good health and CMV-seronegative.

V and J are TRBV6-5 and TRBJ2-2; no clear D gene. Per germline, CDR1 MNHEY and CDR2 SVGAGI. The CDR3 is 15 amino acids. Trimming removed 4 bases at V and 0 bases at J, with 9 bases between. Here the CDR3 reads CASSFSLANTGELFF. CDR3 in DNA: TGTGCCAGCAGTTTCTCCCTAGCGAACACCGGGGAGCTGTTTTTT.

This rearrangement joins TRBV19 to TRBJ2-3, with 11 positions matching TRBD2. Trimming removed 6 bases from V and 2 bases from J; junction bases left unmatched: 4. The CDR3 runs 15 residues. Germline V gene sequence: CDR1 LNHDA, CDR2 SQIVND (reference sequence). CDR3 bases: TGTGCCAGTAGGATACTAGCGGGAGACACAGATACGCAGTATTTT. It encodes CASRILAGDTDTQYF.

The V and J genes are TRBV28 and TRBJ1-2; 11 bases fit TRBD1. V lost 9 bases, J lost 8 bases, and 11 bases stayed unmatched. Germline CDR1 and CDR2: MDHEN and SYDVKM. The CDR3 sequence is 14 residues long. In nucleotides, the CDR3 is TGTGCCAGTAGAGGACAGGGGGCGGACGGGGGCTACACCTTC. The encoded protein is CASRGQGADGGYTF.

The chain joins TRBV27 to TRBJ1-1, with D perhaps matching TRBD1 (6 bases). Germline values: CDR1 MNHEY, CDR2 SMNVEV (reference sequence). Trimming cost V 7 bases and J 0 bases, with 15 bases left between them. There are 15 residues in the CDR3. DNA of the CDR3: TGTGCCAGCAACCCCCAGGCAGGGGTGAACACTGAAGCTTTCTTT. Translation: CASNPQAGVNTEAFF.

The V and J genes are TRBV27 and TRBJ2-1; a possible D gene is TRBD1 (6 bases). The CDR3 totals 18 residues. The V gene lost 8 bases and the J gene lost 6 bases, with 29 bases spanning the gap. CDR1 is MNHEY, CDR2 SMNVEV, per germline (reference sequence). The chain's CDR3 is CASSKRMQQGYFVNEQFF. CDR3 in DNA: TGTGCCAGCTCCAAACGGATGCAACAGGGTTATTTTGTCAATGAGCAGTTCTTC.

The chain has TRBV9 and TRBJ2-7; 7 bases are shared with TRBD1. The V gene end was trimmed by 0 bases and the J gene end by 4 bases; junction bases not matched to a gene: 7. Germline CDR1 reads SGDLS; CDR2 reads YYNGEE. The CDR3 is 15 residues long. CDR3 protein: CASSVGGQDTYEQYF. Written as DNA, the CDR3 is TGTGCCAGCAGCGTAGGAGGACAGGACACTTACGAGCAGTACTTC.

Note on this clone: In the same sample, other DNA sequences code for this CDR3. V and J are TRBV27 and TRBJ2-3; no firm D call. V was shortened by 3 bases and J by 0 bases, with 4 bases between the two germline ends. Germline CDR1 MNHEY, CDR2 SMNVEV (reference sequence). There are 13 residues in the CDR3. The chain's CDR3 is CASSFISTDTQYF. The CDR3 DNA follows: TGTGCCAGCAGTTTCATCAGCACAGATACGCAGTATTTT.

The DNA for the CDR3 is TGTGCCAGCAGTGAAGCCGTGGCGGGAGGAGTTGTGGATACGCAGTATTTT. Protein: CASSEAVAGGVVDTQYF. The V gene is TRBV6-1, the J gene TRBJ2-3; the match to TRBD2 covers 8 bases. J was trimmed by 6 bases and V by 0 bases; bases with no gene match: 11. Germline CDR1 is MNHNS and CDR2 is SASEGT. This CDR3 is built from 17 residues.

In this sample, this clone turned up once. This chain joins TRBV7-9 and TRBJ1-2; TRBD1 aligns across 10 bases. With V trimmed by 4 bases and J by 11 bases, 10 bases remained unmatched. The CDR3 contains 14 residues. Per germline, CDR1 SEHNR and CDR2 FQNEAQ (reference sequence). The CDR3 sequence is CASSSNRDRGRYTF. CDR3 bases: TGTGCCAGCAGCTCTAACCGGGACAGGGGTCGTTACACCTTC.

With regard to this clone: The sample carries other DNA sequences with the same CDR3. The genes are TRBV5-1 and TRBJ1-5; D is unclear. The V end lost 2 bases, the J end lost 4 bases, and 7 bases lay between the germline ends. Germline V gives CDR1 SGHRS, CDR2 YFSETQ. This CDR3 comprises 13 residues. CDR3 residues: CASSFGSNQPQHF. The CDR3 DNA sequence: TGCGCCAGCAGCTTCGGGTCGAATCAGCCCCAGCATTTT.

The DNA for the CDR3 is TGTGCCAGCTCACCACAGGACAGCTACCGGAACACTGAAGCTTTCTTT. It is translated as CASSPQDSYRNTEAFF. This chain uses TRBV18 with TRBJ1-1; tentatively, D is TRBD1 (6 bases). CDR3 length: 16 amino acids. Trimming shortened V by 1 base and J by 1 base, and 13 bases separated the two germline ends. Germline-derived CDR1 and CDR2 are KGHSH and LQKENI.

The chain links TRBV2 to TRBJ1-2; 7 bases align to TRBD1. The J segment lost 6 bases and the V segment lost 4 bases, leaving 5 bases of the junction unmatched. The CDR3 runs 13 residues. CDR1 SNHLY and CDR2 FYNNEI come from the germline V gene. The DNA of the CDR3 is TGTGCCAGCAGTGGGGACAGAGTTAATGGCTACACCTTC. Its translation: CASSGDRVNGYTF.

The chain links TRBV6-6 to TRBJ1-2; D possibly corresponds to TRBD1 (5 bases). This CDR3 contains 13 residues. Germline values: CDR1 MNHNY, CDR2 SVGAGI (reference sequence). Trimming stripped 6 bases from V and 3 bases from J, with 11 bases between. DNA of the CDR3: TGTGCCAGCAGCGATTGGGGGGACTATGGCTACACCTTC. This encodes CASSDWGDYGYTF.

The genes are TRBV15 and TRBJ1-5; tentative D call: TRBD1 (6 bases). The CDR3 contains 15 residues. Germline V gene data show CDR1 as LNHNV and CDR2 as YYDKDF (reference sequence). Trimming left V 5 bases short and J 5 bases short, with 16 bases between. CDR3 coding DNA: TGTGCCACCAGCCCAAGGACAGAAGGACATCAGCCCCAGCATTTT. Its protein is CATSPRTEGHQPQHF. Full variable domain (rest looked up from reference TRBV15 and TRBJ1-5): DAMVIQNPRYQVTQFGKPVTLSCSQTLNHNVMYWYQQKSSQAPKLLFHYYDKDFNNEADTPDNFQSRRPNTSFCFLDIRSPGLGDTAMYLCATSPRTEGHQPQHFGDGTRLSIL.

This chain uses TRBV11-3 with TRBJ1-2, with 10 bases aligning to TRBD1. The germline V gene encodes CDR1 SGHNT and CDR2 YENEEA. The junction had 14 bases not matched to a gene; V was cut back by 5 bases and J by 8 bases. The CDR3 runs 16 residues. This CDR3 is CASSPRGGTGEEGYTF. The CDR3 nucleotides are TGTGCCAGCAGCCCGAGAGGTGGGACAGGGGAGGAGGGCTACACCTTC. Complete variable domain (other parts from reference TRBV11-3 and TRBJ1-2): EAGVVQSPRYKIIEKKQPVAFWCNPISGHNTLYWYLQNLGQGPELLIRYENEEAVDDSQLPKDRFSAERLKGVDSTLKIQPAELGDSAVYLCASSPRGGTGEEGYTFGSGTRLTVV.

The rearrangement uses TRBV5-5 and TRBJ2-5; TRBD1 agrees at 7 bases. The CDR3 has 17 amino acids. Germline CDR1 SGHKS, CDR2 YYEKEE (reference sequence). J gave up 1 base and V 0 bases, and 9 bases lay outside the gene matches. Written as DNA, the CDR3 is TGTGCCAGCAGCTTGGCCCGGGACAGTAGGATCCAAGAGACCCAGTACTTC. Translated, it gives CASSLARDSRIQETQYF.

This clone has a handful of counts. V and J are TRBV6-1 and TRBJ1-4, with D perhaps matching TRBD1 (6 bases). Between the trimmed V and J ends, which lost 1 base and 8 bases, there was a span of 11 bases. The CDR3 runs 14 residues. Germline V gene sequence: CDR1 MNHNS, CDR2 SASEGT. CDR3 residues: CASSEVAGEEKLFF. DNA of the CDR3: TGTGCCAGCAGTGAAGTCGCAGGGGAAGAAAAACTGTTTTTT.

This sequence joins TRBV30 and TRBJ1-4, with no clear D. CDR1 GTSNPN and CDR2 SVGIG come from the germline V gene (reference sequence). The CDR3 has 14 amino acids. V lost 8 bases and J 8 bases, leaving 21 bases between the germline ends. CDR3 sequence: CAPPGGTRREKLFF. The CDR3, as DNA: TGTGCCCCCCCCGGCGGCACCCGGAGGGAAAAACTGTTTTTT.

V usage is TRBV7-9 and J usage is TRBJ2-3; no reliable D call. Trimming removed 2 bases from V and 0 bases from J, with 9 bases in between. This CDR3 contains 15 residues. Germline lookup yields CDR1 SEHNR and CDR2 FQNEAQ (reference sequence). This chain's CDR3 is CASSLLSSSTDTQYF. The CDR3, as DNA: TGTGCCAGCAGCTTACTTAGCAGTAGCACAGATACGCAGTATTTT. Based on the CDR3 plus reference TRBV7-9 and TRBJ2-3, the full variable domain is DTGVSQNPRHKITKRGQNVTFRCDPISEHNRLYWYRQTLGQGPEFLTYFQNEAQLEKSRLLSDRFSAERPKGSFSTLEIQRTEQGDSAMYLCASSLLSSSTDTQYFGPGTRLTVL.

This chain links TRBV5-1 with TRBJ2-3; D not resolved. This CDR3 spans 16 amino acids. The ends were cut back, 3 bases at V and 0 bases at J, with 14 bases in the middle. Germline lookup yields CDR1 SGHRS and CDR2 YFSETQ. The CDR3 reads CASSSSAADSTDTQYF. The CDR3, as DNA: TGCGCCAGCAGCTCCTCGGCGGCCGATAGCACAGATACGCAGTATTTT.

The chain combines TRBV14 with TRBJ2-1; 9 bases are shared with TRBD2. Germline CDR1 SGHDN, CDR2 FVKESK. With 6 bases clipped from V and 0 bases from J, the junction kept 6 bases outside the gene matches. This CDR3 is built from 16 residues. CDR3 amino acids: CASRLSGRSSYNEQFF. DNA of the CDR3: TGTGCCAGCAGACTTAGCGGGAGAAGCTCCTACAATGAGCAGTTCTTC.